This entry is about one T cell receptor beta chain. The antigen is unknown. The source of the sample is a study of T-cell memory formation after mild COVID-19. TCRdb re-called the 5' RACE reads through MiXCR, storing one row per CDR3 protein. The table includes about 560,000 distinct CDR3 sequences, about 20% detected once. Broader study findings: Some responding clones appeared in pre-infection memory, suggesting cross-reactive memory joined. Day 37-peaking second-wave clones had unconfirmed SARS-CoV-2 specificity. Contracting CD4+ clones were located mainly in CM and EM, and CD8+ clones in EMRA.

Germline assignment: CDR1 SGHAT and CDR2 FQNNGV. The CDR3 sequence is 14 residues long. The V end was cut by 5 bases, the J end by 5 bases, with 13 bases between. The J gene is TRBJ1-5, the V gene TRBV11-2; no definite D call. Sequencing used PBMCs or a T cell subset sorted from them (not recorded which). The sequence was obtained from an adult woman who had mild COVID-19 (a few samples of this study predate the infection). Cell type and time point are not known. The CDR3 DNA follows: TGTGCCAGCAGCAAGGACTGGGGATATCAGCCCCAGCATTTT. This encodes CASSKDWGYQPQHF.